This record looks at one TCR beta chain sequence and its context. Its antigen remains unknown. The data were obtained in a study of T cell responses to AZD1222 COVID-19 vaccine. The overall study: Pooling covered second doses at about 4 or about 12 weeks.

The study's findings and limits: The number of AZD1222 recipients seropositive at baseline was only five or six. Unmutated variant regions are reportedly the target of nearly half of TCRs that are spike-specific. Repertoires were collected only later (after the peak T cell response had occurred).

Profiled with immunoSEQ multiplex PCR; TCRdb holds only in-frame clones, not every one. The sample carries over 100,000 clones, about 88% recorded once. Germline V gene data show CDR1 as SGHDT and CDR2 as YYEEEE. The CDR3 is 13 residues long. Deletions cut 4 bases from V and 4 bases from J, with 9 bases between. Specimen: peripheral blood, collected on day 0 of AZD1222 vaccination. The sequence derives from an adult in good health. The chain uses TRBV5-6 and TRBJ2-1; TRBD1 is a possible D gene (5 bases). CDR3 coding DNA: TGTGCCAGCAGCCCGACAGCATACAATGAGCAGTTCTTC. Protein sequence: CASSPTAYNEQFF.